The TCR beta chain described here comes from a study of CD8+ T cells in alopecia areata. Extracted RNA was reverse transcribed into cDNA, the sequencing template. Using immunoSEQ multiplex PCR, the repertoire was profiled, and TCRdb retains in-frame clones only, with some absent. Of about 110,000 clones listed, approximately 63% are singletons. The CDR3 has 15 amino acids. Germline V lookup: CDR1 KGHSH, CDR2 LQKENI. V shed 2 bases, J shed 1 base, and the junction held 3 bases outside the gene matches. Findings and caveats of the study: Researchers report lesional scalp, most notably alopecia totalis/universalis, outstripped normal scalp in clonality. TCR sharing was clearer in mice than between patients, perhaps partly owing to patient HLA diversity. Normal skin's resident alphabeta T cells are sequenced alongside lesional scalp T cells.

Turning to this clone: The antigen is undetermined.

T lymphocytes (CD4+ and CD8+) were sorted from PBMCs. Source material: CD8+ T cells sorted from blood. The rearrangement uses TRBV18 and TRBJ2-3; 7 nucleotides match TRBD2. This TCR came from a human donor in good health. The CDR3 sequence is CASSPTGGRTDTQYF. As DNA, the CDR3 is TGTGCCAGCTCACCAACGGGGGGACGCACAGATACGCAGTATTTT.